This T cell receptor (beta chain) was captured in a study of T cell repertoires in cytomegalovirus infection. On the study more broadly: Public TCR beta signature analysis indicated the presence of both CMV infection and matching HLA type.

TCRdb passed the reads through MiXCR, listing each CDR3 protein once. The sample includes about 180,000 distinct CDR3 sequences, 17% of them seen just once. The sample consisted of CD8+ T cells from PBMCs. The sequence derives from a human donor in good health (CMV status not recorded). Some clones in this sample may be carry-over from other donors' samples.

CDR3 DNA sequence: TGTGCCAGCAGCTCCGGACTGGGAGGGACTGAAGCTTTCTTT. It specifies CASSSGLGGTEAFF. The chain employs TRBV5-6 and TRBJ1-1; no firm D call. Germline values: CDR1 SGHDT, CDR2 YYEEEE. This CDR3 has 14 amino acids. Trimming stripped 3 bases from V and 5 bases from J, with 14 bases between.